This T cell receptor (beta chain) was recovered during a study of chemoradiotherapy in HPV16-positive cancers. The wider study: Functional T-cell assays on a couple of HPV16-positive patients' cells defined candidate HPV-specific clones and common TCR motifs. Study-wide findings and caveats: During treatment, candidate HPV-specific clones and E7-related motifs expanded in tumor. Only two HPV16-positive patients supplied the functional HPV-specificity definition.

Worth noting for this clone: Its antigen is not identified.

The V end was cut by 6 bases, the J end by 6 bases, with 21 bases between. Germline CDR1 and CDR2: SGHNT and YENEEA. CDR3 length: 16 amino acids. Repeated repertoire sampling spanned the course of chemoradiotherapy. Repertoires were generated with immunoSEQ multiplex PCR, while TCRdb's copy carries only in-frame clones and drops some. The sample consists of approximately 9,500 clones, around 70% of them appearing once. This receptor was taken from a human donor with HPV-associated anogenital cancer. Sequenced material: tumor tissue, taken from a patient who underwent chemoradiotherapy. The chain couples TRBV11-3 to TRBJ2-1; maybe TRBD2 (6 bases). The CDR3 reads CASRSMALAFFNEQFF. The CDR3 region has the DNA TGTGCCAGCAGGAGTATGGCACTAGCCTTCTTCAATGAGCAGTTCTTC.